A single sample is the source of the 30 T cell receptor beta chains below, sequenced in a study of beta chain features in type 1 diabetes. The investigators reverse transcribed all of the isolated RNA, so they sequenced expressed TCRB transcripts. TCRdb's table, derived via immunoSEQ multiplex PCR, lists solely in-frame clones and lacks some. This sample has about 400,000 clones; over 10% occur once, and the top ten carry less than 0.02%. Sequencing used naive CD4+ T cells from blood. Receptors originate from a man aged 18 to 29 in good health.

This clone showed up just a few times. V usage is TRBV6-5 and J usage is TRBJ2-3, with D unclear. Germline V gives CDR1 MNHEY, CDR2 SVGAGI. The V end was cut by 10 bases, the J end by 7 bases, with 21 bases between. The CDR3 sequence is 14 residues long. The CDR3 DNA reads TGTGCCACCTCCTCCGGGTCTAGGTGGAATACGCAGTATTTT. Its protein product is CATSSGSRWNTQYF.

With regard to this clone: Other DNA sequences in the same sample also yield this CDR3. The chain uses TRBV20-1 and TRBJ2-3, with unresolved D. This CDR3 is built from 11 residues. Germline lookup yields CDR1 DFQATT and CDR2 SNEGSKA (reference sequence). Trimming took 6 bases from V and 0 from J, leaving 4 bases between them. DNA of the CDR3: TGCAGTGCCAGTAGCACAGATACGCAGTATTTT. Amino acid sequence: CSASSTDTQYF.

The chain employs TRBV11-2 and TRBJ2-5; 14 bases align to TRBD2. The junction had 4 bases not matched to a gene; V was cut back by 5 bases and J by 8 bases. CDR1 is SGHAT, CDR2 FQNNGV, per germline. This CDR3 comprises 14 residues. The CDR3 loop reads CASSAGTSGSTQYF. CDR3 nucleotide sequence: TGTGCCAGCAGCGCTGGGACTAGCGGGAGTACCCAGTACTTC. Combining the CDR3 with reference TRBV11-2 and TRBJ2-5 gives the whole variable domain EAGVAQSPRYKIIEKRQSVAFWCNPISGHATLYWYQQILGQGPKLLIQFQNNGVVDDSQLPKDRFSAERLKGVDSTLKIQPAKLEDSAVYLCASSAGTSGSTQYFGPGTRLLVL.

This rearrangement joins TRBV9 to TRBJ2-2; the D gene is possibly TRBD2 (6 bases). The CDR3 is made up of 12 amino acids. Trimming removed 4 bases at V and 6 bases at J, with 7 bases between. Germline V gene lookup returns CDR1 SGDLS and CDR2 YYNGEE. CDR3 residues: CASSRRAGELFF. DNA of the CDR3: TGTGCCAGCAGCCGGAGGGCCGGGGAGCTGTTTTTT.

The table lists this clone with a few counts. The CDR3 DNA is TGTGCCATCAGTGAGTCAGGACAGGTGGTGGACGAGCAGTACTTC. It translates to CAISESGQVVDEQYF. V usage is TRBV10-3 and J usage is TRBJ2-7, with 7 bases identical to TRBD1. This CDR3 is built from 15 residues. V was clipped by 0 bases and J by 5 bases; unmatched bases: 7. Per germline, CDR1 ENHRY and CDR2 SYGVKD.

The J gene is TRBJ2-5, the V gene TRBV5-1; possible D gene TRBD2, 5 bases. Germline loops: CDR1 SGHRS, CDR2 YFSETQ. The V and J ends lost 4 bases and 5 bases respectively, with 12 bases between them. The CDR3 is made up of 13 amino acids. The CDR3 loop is CASSAYGEETQYF. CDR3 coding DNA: TGCGCCAGCAGCGCGTACGGGGAGGAGACCCAGTACTTC. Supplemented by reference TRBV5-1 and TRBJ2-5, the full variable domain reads KAGVTQTPRYLIKTRGQQVTLSCSPISGHRSVSWYQQTPGQGLQFLFEYFSETQRNKGNFPGRFSGRQFSNSRSEMNVSTLELGDSALYLCASSAYGEETQYFGPGTRLLVL.

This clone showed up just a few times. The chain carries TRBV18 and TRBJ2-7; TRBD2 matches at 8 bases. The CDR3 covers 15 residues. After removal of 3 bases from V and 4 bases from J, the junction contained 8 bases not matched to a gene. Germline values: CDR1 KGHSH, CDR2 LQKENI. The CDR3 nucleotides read TGTGCCAGCTCACCCGCAGCGGGGGCGGAGTACGAGCAGTACTTC. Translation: CASSPAAGAEYEQYF.

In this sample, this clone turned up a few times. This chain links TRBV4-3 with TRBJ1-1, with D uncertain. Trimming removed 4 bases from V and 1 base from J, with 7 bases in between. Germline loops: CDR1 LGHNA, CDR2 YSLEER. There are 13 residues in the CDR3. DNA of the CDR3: TGCGCCAGCAGCCTCACACCGAACACTGAAGCTTTCTTT. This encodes CASSLTPNTEAFF.

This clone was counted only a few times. CDR3: CASSYSLAEQYF. CDR3 DNA sequence: TGTGCCAGCAGTTACTCCCTGGCCGAGCAGTACTTC. The rearrangement joins TRBV6-5 to TRBJ2-7; D not certain. V was cut by 0 bases and J by 6 bases, with 6 bases left in between. Germline V gene lookup returns CDR1 MNHEY and CDR2 SVGAGI. The CDR3 extends over 12 amino acids.

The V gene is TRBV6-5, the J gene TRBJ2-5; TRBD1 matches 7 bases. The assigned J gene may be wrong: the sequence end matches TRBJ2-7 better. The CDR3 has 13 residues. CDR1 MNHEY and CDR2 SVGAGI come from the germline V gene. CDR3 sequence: CASSYGDSYEQYF. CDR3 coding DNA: TGTGCCAGCAGTTACGGGGACAGTTACGAGCAGTACTTC.

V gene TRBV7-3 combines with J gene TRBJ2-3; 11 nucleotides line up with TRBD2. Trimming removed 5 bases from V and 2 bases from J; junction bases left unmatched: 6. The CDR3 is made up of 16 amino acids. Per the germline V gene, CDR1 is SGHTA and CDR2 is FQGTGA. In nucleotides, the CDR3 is TGTGCCAGCAGCCCCGGACTAGCGGGTGCCACAGATACGCAGTATTTT. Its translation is CASSPGLAGATDTQYF.

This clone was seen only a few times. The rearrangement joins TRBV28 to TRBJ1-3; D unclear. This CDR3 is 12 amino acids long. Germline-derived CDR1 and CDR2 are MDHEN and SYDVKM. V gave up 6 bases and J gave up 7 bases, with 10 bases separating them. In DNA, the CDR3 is TGTGCCAGCAGGTCCGCAGGCAACACCATATATTTT. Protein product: CASRSAGNTIYF. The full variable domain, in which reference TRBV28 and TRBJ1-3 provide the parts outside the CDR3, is DVKVTQSSRYLVKRTGEKVFLECVQDMDHENMFWYRQDPGLGLRLIYFSYDVKMKEKGDIPEGYSVSREKKERFSLILESASTNQTSMYLCASRSAGNTIYFGEGSWLTVV.

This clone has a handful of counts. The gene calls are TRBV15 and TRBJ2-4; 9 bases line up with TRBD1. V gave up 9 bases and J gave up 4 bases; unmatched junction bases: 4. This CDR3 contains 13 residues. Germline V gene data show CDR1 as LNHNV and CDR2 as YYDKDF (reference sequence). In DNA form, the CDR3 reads TGTGCCACAAAGGACAGGGGAAAAAACATTCAGTACTTC. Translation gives CATKDRGKNIQYF.

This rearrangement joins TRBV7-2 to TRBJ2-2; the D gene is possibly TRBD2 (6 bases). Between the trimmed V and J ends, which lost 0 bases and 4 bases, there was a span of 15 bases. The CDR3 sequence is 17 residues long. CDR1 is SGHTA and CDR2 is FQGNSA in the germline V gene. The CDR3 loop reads CASSLAGGGGVTGELFF. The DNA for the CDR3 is TGTGCCAGCAGCTTAGCCGGGGGAGGTGGTGTCACCGGGGAGCTGTTTTTT.

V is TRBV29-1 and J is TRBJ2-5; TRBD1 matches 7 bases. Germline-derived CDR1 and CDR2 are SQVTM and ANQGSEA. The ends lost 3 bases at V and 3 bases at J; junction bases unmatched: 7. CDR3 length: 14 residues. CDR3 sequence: CSVDRGKREETQYF. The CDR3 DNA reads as TGCAGCGTTGACAGGGGGAAAAGAGAAGAGACCCAGTACTTC.

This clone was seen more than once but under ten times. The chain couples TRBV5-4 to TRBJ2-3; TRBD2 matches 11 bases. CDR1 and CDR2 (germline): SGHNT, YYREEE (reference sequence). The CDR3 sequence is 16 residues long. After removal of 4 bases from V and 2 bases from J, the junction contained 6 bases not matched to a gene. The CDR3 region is CASSLRLAGNTDTQYF. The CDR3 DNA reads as TGTGCCAGCAGCCTACGACTAGCGGGAAACACAGATACGCAGTATTTT.

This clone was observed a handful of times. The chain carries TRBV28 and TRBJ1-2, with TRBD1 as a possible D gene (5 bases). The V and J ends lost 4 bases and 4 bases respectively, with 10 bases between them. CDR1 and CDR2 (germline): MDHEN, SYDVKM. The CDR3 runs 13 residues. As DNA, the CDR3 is TGTGCCAGCAGTTCCTCAGGGCCCTATGGCTACACCTTC. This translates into CASSSSGPYGYTF.

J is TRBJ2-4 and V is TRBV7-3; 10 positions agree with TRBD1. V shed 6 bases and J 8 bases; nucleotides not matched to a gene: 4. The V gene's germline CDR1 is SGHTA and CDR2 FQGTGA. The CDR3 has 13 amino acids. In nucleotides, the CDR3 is TGTGCCAGCAGTGACAGGGGGCGCGACATTCAGTACTTC. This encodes CASSDRGRDIQYF.

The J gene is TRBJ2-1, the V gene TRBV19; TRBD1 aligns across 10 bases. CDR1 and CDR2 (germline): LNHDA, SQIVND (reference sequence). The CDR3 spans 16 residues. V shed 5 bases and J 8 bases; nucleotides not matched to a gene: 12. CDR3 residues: CASSSRRQGALDEQFF. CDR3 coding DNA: TGTGCCAGTAGTTCCCGTAGACAGGGGGCTTTGGATGAGCAGTTCTTC.

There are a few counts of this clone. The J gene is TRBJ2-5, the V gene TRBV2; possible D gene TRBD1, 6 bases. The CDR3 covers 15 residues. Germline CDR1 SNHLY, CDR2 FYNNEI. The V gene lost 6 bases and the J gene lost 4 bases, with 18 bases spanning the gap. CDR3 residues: CASRTTGFSGETQYF. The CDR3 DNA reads TGTGCCAGCAGGACAACAGGGTTTTCTGGAGAGACCCAGTACTTC.

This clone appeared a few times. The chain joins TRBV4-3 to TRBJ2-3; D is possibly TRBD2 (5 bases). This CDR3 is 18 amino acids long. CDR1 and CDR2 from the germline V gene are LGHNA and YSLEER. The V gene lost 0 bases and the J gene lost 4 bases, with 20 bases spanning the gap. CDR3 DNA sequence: TGCGCCAGCAGCCAAGATCTTGCACAAACGGGATTGTCAGATACGCAGTATTTT. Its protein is CASSQDLAQTGLSDTQYF.

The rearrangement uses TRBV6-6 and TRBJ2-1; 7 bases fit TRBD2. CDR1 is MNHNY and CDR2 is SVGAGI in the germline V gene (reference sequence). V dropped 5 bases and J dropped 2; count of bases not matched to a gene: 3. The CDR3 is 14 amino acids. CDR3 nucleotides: TGTGCCAGCAGTCGAGCGGGACCCTACAATGAGCAGTTCTTC. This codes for CASSRAGPYNEQFF.

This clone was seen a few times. CDR3 loop: CAYAGGTGYSNQPQHF. The CDR3 bases are TGTGCCTACGCGGGTGGGACAGGATATAGCAATCAGCCCCAGCATTTT. The gene calls are TRBV30 and TRBJ1-5; 8 nucleotides line up with TRBD1. The germline V gene encodes CDR1 GTSNPN and CDR2 SVGIG (reference sequence). The CDR3 is 16 residues long. Trimming took 7 bases from V and 0 from J; bases not matched to a gene: 11.

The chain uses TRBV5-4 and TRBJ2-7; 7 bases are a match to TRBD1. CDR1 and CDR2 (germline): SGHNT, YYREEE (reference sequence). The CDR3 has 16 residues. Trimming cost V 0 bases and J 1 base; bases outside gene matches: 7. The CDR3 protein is CASSLGQGTVSYEQYF. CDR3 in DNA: TGTGCCAGCAGCTTGGGACAAGGGACAGTTTCCTACGAGCAGTACTTC.

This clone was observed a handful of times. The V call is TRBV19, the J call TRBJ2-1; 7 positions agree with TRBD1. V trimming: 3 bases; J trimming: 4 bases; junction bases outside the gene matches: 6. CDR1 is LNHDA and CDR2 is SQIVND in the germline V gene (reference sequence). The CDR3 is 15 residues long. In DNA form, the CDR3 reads TGTGCCAGTAGTATTGGCAGGGGGTCTTACAATGAGCAGTTCTTC. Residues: CASSIGRGSYNEQFF.

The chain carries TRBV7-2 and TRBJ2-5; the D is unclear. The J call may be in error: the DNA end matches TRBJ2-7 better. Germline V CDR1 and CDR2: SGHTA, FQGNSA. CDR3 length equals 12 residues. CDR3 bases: TGTGCCAGCAGCGAACTACCGTACGAGCAGTACTTC. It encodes CASSELPYEQYF.

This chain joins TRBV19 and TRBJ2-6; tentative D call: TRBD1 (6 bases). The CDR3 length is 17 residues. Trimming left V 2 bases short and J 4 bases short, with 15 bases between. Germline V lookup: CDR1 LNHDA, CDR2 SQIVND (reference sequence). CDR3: CASSIQGIRSGANVLTF. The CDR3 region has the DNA TGTGCCAGTAGTATACAGGGGATTAGGTCCGGGGCCAACGTCCTGACTTTC.

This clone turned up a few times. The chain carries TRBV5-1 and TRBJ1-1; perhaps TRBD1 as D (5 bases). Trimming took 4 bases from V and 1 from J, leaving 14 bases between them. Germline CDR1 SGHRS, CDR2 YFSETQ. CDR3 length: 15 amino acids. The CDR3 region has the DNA TGCGCCAGCAGCAGGACCAGGGTCACGAACACTGAAGCTTTCTTT. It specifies CASSRTRVTNTEAFF.

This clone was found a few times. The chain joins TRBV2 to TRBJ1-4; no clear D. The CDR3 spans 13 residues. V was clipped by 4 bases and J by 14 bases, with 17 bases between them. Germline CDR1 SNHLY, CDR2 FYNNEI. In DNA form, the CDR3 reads TGTGCCAGCAGTGGAGACACGACCTTACTTCTGTTTTTT. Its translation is CASSGDTTLLLFF.

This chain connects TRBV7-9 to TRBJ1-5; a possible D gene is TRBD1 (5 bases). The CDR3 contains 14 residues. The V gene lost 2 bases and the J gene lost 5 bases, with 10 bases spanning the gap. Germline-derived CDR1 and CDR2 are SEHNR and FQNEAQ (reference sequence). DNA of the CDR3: TGTGCCAGCAGCTTATCTAGGGGCGATCAGCCCCAGCATTTT. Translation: CASSLSRGDQPQHF. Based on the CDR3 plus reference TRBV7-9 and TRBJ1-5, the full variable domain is DTGVSQNPRHKITKRGQNVTFRCDPISEHNRLYWYRQTLGQGPEFLTYFQNEAQLEKSRLLSDRFSAERPKGSFSTLEIQRTEQGDSAMYLCASSLSRGDQPQHFGDGTRLSIL.